This TCR beta chain comes out of a study of Tregs in tolerant kidney transplant recipients. CD4+CD25+CD127- Tregs, CD4+CD25- non-Tregs, CD4 and CD8 cells were sorted. The V end was cut by 0 bases, the J end by 1 base, with 10 bases between. In germline, CDR1 is SGHTS, CDR2 YDEGEE. There are 15 residues in the CDR3. Regarding this clone: The antigen remains undetermined.

The repertoire was sequenced with immunoSEQ multiplex PCR; TCRdb's copy has only in-frame clones and lacks some. The data hold about 240,000 clones, with about 86% observed a single time. Overall study findings and caveats: No direct test of biological reproducibility was done here. Validation in larger populations is needed because few patients were studied.

What was sequenced was CD4+ T cells from blood. This sequence originates from a human donor in good health. The genes are TRBV5-8 and TRBJ1-1; weak D call: TRBD1 (6 bases). For the CDR3, the DNA is TGTGCCAGCAGCTTGGTCGGGGGGCCGAACACTGAAGCTTTCTTT. It specifies CASSLVGGPNTEAFF. The whole variable domain, filled in from reference TRBV5-8 and TRBJ1-1, reads EAGVTQSPTHLIKTRGQQATLRCSPISGHTSVYWYQQALGLGLQFLLWYDEGEERNRGNFPPRFSGRQFPNYSSELNVNALELEDSALYLCASSLVGGPNTEAFFGQGTRLTVV.